This is a list of T cell receptor beta chains from one sample in a study of vaccination and CD4 T cells after COVID-19. Which antigens these TCRs recognize remains unknown. MiXCR, run by TCRdb on the PCR reads, gives a single entry per CDR3 protein. The sample shows 7,500 or so distinct CDR3 sequences, around 66% of them seen only once. The sequencing here drew on cultured CD4+ T cells from blood, taken after SARS-CoV-2 vaccination. These receptors were collected from a human donor with COVID-19. CDR3s include the opening cysteine and the closing phenylalanine or tryptophan.

v_call	j_call	cdr3_aa
TRBV19	TRBJ2-7	CASREGGSYEQYF
TRBV2	TRBJ2-7	CASSDPAFLAYEQYF
TRBV6-1	TRBJ1-1	CASRTGAMNTEAFF
TRBV6-2/TRBV6-3	TRBJ2-7	CASISRDRGYEQYF
TRBV29-1	TRBJ1-1	CSVERGRTEAFF
TRBV7-9	TRBJ1-1	CASSSTGTLWTEAFF
TRBV11-2	TRBJ1-1	CASSLDRTTEAFF
TRBV20-1	TRBJ2-7	CSASGQGISYEQYF
TRBV20-1	TRBJ1-1	CSASLGGGLLTEAFF
TRBV11-3	TRBJ2-5	CASSFADLAGGEETQYF
TRBV6-2/TRBV6-3	TRBJ1-1	CASTQPRGRRTEAFF
TRBV7-9	TRBJ2-2	CASSWGQVVGELFF
TRBV19	TRBJ1-2	CASSTLRDYGYTF
TRBV11-3	TRBJ1-3	CASSSGRAGNTIYF
TRBV6-1	TRBJ1-1	CASTGQENTEAFF
TRBV6-1	TRBJ1-2	CASSEDTGRVGYTF
TRBV19	TRBJ1-2	CASSKREANYGYTF
TRBV20-1	TRBJ1-1	CSARNPNTEAFF
TRBV6-1	TRBJ1-6	CASSEGRWQELLPLHF
TRBV7-8	TRBJ1-2	CASSPLGDGGYTF
TRBV20-1	TRBJ2-2	CSARDRRTGQNTGELFF
TRBV20-1	TRBJ2-5	CSAAPSVSQETQYF
TRBV6-5	TRBJ2-5	CASSYSRGGGETQYF
TRBV20-1	TRBJ1-6	CSARPDSNSPLHF
TRBV11-3	TRBJ1-6	CASSLDSRAGSPLHF
TRBV20-1	TRBJ1-2	CSASQPGGYTF
TRBV4-3	TRBJ1-2	CASSQDAGQVGYTF
TRBV7-9	TRBJ1-2	CASSPVGDDGYTF